This TCR beta chain was retrieved from a study of T cells expressing NK-cell markers. Study-level background: It was from sorted CD3+CD56+NKG2C+, CD3+CD56+NKG2C- and CD3+CD56-NKG2C+ T cells that TCR beta repertoires came.

TCRdb processed the 5' RACE reads again and assigns one entry to each CDR3 protein, with no DNA. The sample has some 150,000 distinct CDR3 sequences. The length of the CDR3 is 15 residues. Germline V CDR1 and CDR2: MNHNS, SASEGT. Broader study findings: One observes that, in several donors, these clonotypes were also the leading ones within the CD3+CD56-NKG2C+ fraction.

A word on this clonotype: Its antigen is not known.

Sequences were obtained from blood T cells: a sorted CD56 or NKG2C T cell subset, CD4+ or CD8+ T cells, or bulk PBMC T cells (not recorded which). This sequence joins TRBV6-1 and TRBJ2-5; TCRdb selects TRBD2, and the lack of DNA leaves this call unchecked. The TCR was taken from a man younger than 30 in good health. The CDR3 loop reads CASRLSGGLQETQYF.